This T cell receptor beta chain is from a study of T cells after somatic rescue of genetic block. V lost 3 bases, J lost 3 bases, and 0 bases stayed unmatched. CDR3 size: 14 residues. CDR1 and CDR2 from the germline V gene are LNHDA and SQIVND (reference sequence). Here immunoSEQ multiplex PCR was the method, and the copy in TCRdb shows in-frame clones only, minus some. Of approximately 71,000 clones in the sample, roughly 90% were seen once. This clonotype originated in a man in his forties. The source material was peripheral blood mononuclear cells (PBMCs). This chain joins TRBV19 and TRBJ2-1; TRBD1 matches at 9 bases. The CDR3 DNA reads TGTGCCAGTAGTATGACAGGGGGCTACAATGAGCAGTTCTTC. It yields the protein CASSMTGGYNEQFF.